This entry lists 25 T cell receptor beta chains sequenced from one sample in a study of blood T cell repertoires in COVID-19. Profiling relied on immunoSEQ multiplex PCR, and the TCRdb table lists in-frame clones only, not all of them. Of 43,000 or so clones listed, around 83% are singletons. The specimen sequenced was peripheral blood. These receptor sequences come from a woman aged 80 or older with acute or convalescent COVID-19.

This chain links TRBV3-1 (or the pseudogene TRBV3-2) with TRBJ1-6; D may be TRBD1 (6 bases). The germline CDR1 and CDR2 sequences are LGHDT and YNNKEL (reference sequence). This CDR3 region has 14 residues. Trimming removed 8 bases at V and 3 bases at J, with 11 bases between. The chain's CDR3 is CASGRQDYNSPLHF. Here the CDR3 DNA reads TGTGCCAGCGGTCGACAGGACTATAATTCACCCCTCCACTTT.

This clone appeared a single time. The V call is TRBV7-9, the J call TRBJ2-5; D is ambiguous. V lost 3 bases and J 0 bases, leaving 14 bases between the germline ends. This CDR3 spans 16 amino acids. The germline V gene encodes CDR1 SEHNR and CDR2 FQNEAQ (reference sequence). Here the CDR3 DNA reads TGTGCCAGCAGCTTCCCACGCAGCGACTACCAAGAGACCCAGTACTTC. It specifies CASSFPRSDYQETQYF. The variable domain in full, with the rest retrieved from reference TRBV7-9 and TRBJ2-5, is DTGVSQNPRHKITKRGQNVTFRCDPISEHNRLYWYRQTLGQGPEFLTYFQNEAQLEKSRLLSDRFSAERPKGSFSTLEIQRTEQGDSAMYLCASSFPRSDYQETQYFGPGTRLLVL.

The chain employs TRBV11-2 and TRBJ2-7; 7 bases line up with TRBD2. Germline V gene sequence: CDR1 SGHAT, CDR2 FQNNGV. V lost 4 bases to trimming and J lost 3 bases; unmatched junction nucleotides: 12. The CDR3 runs to 16 residues. As DNA, the CDR3 is TGTGCCAGCAGCTCCCTTGGGACTAAGCATAACTACGAGCAGTACTTC. Its translation is CASSSLGTKHNYEQYF. Combining the CDR3 with reference TRBV11-2 and TRBJ2-7 gives the whole variable domain EAGVAQSPRYKIIEKRQSVAFWCNPISGHATLYWYQQILGQGPKLLIQFQNNGVVDDSQLPKDRFSAERLKGVDSTLKIQPAKLEDSAVYLCASSSLGTKHNYEQYFGPGTRLTVT.

This chain uses TRBV5-4 with TRBJ1-2; D not resolved. This CDR3 is 15 amino acids long. The V end was cut by 2 bases, the J end by 4 bases, with 15 bases between. CDR1 and CDR2 from the germline V gene are SGHNT and YYREEE (reference sequence). The CDR3 sequence is CASSFGVGESYGYTF. The CDR3 DNA sequence: TGTGCCAGCAGCTTCGGGGTCGGGGAAAGCTATGGCTACACCTTC.

V and J are TRBV3-1 (or the pseudogene TRBV3-2) and TRBJ1-1; a possible D gene is TRBD1 (5 bases). The CDR3 totals 15 residues. Looked up from germline, CDR1 is LGHDT and CDR2 is YNNKEL (reference sequence). Trimming cost V 4 bases and J 0 bases, with 12 bases left between them. This CDR3 is CASSRLTALNTEAFF. In nucleotides, the CDR3 is TGTGCCAGCAGCCGGCTGACAGCGTTGAACACTGAAGCTTTCTTT.

Only a few counts were recorded for this clone. Written as DNA, the CDR3 is TGCAGCGGCCGACAGGGTGGGGGCTACACCTTC. Residues: CSGRQGGGYTF. The chain recombines TRBV29-1 with TRBJ1-2; 7 bases map to TRBD1. The CDR3 runs to 11 residues. Trimming cost V 7 bases and J 8 bases; bases outside gene matches: 7. Looked up from germline, CDR1 is SQVTM and CDR2 is ANQGSEA.

The chain combines TRBV6-5 with TRBJ1-2, with D perhaps matching TRBD1 (6 bases). The CDR3 runs 14 residues. Trimming left V 5 bases short and J 6 bases short, with 16 bases between. Germline lookup yields CDR1 MNHEY and CDR2 SVGAGI. The CDR3 reads CASSTLQGPDGYTF. CDR3 bases: TGTGCCAGCAGTACCCTTCAGGGGCCGGATGGCTACACCTTC.

This chain links TRBV5-1 with TRBJ1-2; 9 bases fit TRBD1. This CDR3 has 14 amino acids. Trimming removed 4 bases from V and 7 bases from J; junction bases left unmatched: 8. Looked up from germline, CDR1 is SGHRS and CDR2 is YFSETQ. As DNA, the CDR3 is TGCGCCAGCAGCACCTCCGGGACAGGGTTTGGCTACACCTTC. Protein product: CASSTSGTGFGYTF.

Here the CDR3 reads CASSSLQTRGTEAFF. The CDR3 DNA reads as TGCGCCAGCAGCTCTTTACAGACAAGGGGCACTGAAGCTTTCTTT. The chain carries TRBV5-1 and TRBJ1-1; maybe TRBD1 (5 bases). This CDR3 has 15 amino acids. V lost 3 bases to trimming and J lost 4 bases, with 16 bases between them. The V gene's germline CDR1 is SGHRS and CDR2 YFSETQ.

This sequence joins TRBV19 and TRBJ1-1; D perhaps matches TRBD1 (5 bases). The CDR3 runs 16 residues. Germline lookup yields CDR1 LNHDA and CDR2 SQIVND (reference sequence). Trimming took off 0 bases at V and 6 bases at J, with 17 bases between the two ends. The CDR3 spells CASSIDLSRVVAEAFF. CDR3 in DNA: TGTGCCAGTAGTATAGACCTTAGCAGGGTGGTCGCTGAAGCTTTCTTT.

This clone was recorded once. This chain uses TRBV5-4 with TRBJ1-2, with D possibly being TRBD1 (5 bases). V lost 5 bases and J 0 bases, leaving 11 bases between the germline ends. This CDR3 region has 14 residues. The germline V gene encodes CDR1 SGHNT and CDR2 YYREEE (reference sequence). CDR3 in DNA: TGTGCCAGCAGGCCCGACAGAGCTAACTATGGCTACACCTTC. This codes for CASRPDRANYGYTF.

The sample holds one count of this clone. The chain recombines TRBV10-3 with TRBJ1-1; tentatively, D is TRBD1 (6 bases). V was pared by 3 bases and J by 1 base, with 15 bases between. The CDR3 extends over 16 amino acids. CDR1 ENHRY and CDR2 SYGVKD come from the germline V gene. CDR3 nucleotides: TGTGCCATCAGTGAATCCGGGGGGCGAACGAACACTGAAGCTTTCTTT. Its protein is CAISESGGRTNTEAFF.

A few counts support this clone. The CDR3 here is CASSPGSGGNQETQYF. Here the CDR3 DNA reads TGTGCCAGCAGCCCCGGTAGCGGGGGAAATCAAGAGACCCAGTACTTC. The chain couples TRBV11-3 to TRBJ2-5, with 9 bases lining up with TRBD2. The germline CDR1 and CDR2 sequences are SGHNT and YENEEA. Germline trimming cut 5 bases from V and 2 bases from J; bases unmatched to any gene: 9. The length of the CDR3 is 16 residues.

The chain joins TRBV19 to TRBJ1-1; D is perhaps TRBD1 (5 bases). The CDR3 has 17 residues. Germline CDR1 reads LNHDA; CDR2 reads SQIVND (reference sequence). V gave up 6 bases and J gave up 1 base, with 21 bases separating them. The CDR3 DNA follows: TGTGCCAGTAGACTACGGGGGACTCAAAGTGGGAACACTGAAGCTTTCTTT. As protein: CASRLRGTQSGNTEAFF.

CDR3: CASTEEVRETQYF. In DNA form, the CDR3 reads TGTGCCAGCACCGAGGAGGTCCGGGAGACCCAGTACTTC. V is TRBV7-9 and J is TRBJ2-5; D might be TRBD2 (5 bases). Trimming cost V 7 bases and J 5 bases, with 14 bases left between them. This CDR3 is built from 13 residues. Per the germline V gene, CDR1 is SEHNR and CDR2 is FQNEAQ (reference sequence).

The chain is built from TRBV5-1 and TRBJ1-2; 7 nucleotides match TRBD1. This CDR3 is 14 amino acids long. After removal of 0 bases from V and 6 bases from J, the junction contained 5 bases not matched to a gene. Germline assignment: CDR1 SGHRS and CDR2 YFSETQ. The chain's CDR3 is CASSLEATGNGYTF. DNA for the CDR3: TGCGCCAGCAGCTTGGAGGCGACAGGGAATGGCTACACCTTC.

The chain employs TRBV20-1 and TRBJ1-2; tentatively, D is TRBD1 (5 bases). Trimming stripped 4 bases from V and 5 bases from J, with 8 bases between. From germline, CDR1 is DFQATT and CDR2 SNEGSKA (reference sequence). This CDR3 is 11 amino acids long. This CDR3 reads CSAIDSYGYTF. CDR3 DNA sequence: TGCAGTGCTATAGACAGTTATGGCTACACCTTC.

The chain recombines TRBV19 with TRBJ1-5; weak D call: TRBD1 (5 bases). The V end was cut by 7 bases, the J end by 0 bases, with 13 bases between. CDR1 and CDR2 (germline): LNHDA, SQIVND (reference sequence). The CDR3 sequence is 15 residues long. Written as DNA, the CDR3 is TGTGCCAGTACGGTGATGGGGCTTAGCAATCAGCCCCAGCATTTT. Protein: CASTVMGLSNQPQHF.

V is TRBV3-1 (or the pseudogene TRBV3-2) and J is TRBJ1-1; 8 bases map to TRBD1. From germline, CDR1 is LGHDT and CDR2 YNNKEL (reference sequence). CDR3 length: 14 residues. Trimming at V came to 2 bases and at J to 5 bases, leaving 4 bases not matched to a gene. The CDR3, as DNA: TGTGCCAGCAGCCAAAAGGGGACAGGTACTGAAGCTTTCTTT. Translation gives CASSQKGTGTEAFF.

This chain uses TRBV9 with TRBJ2-1; D is possibly TRBD1 (6 bases). CDR3 length: 18 residues. Germline assignment: CDR1 SGDLS and CDR2 YYNGEE. V lost 0 bases, J lost 5 bases, and 21 bases lay in between. CDR3 amino acids: CASSVGAVGAGRNNEQFF. The CDR3 nucleotides read TGTGCCAGCAGCGTAGGAGCTGTGGGGGCAGGGCGAAACAATGAGCAGTTCTTC. Full variable domain (outside the CDR3, taken from reference TRBV9 and TRBJ2-1): DSGVTQTPKHLITATGQRVTLRCSPRSGDLSVYWYQQSLDQGLQFLIQYYNGEERAKGNILERFSAQQFPDLHSELNLSSLELGDSALYFCASSVGAVGAGRNNEQFFGPGTRLTVL.

The genes are TRBV6-5 and TRBJ2-3, with D perhaps matching TRBD2 (6 bases). Trimming stripped 9 bases from V and 6 bases from J, with 22 bases between. The CDR3 is made up of 15 amino acids. CDR1 and CDR2 from the germline V gene are MNHEY and SVGAGI. The CDR3 protein is CASEEGNPGVDTQYF. The CDR3 coding sequence is TGTGCCAGTGAGGAGGGTAACCCGGGGGTGGATACGCAGTATTTT.

CDR3 region: CASSLLTRGATDTQYF. For the CDR3, the DNA is TGCGCCAGCAGCTTGTTAACCAGGGGTGCCACAGATACGCAGTATTTT. This chain joins TRBV5-1 and TRBJ2-3; D possibly corresponds to TRBD1 (6 bases). The CDR3 contains 16 residues. Trimming shortened V by 1 base and J by 2 bases, and 14 bases separated the two germline ends. The V gene's germline CDR1 is SGHRS and CDR2 YFSETQ.

The chain recombines TRBV6-1 with TRBJ1-1; no clear D. Trimming cost V 5 bases and J 1 base, with 5 bases left between them. The germline V gene has CDR1 MNHNS and CDR2 SASEGT. The CDR3 covers 12 residues. The CDR3 DNA is TGTGCCAGCAGTCCACAGAACACTGAAGCTTTCTTT. Translated: CASSPQNTEAFF.

V usage is TRBV7-2 and J usage is TRBJ2-5; 8 nucleotides align to TRBD1. The CDR3 has 18 residues. V trimming: 0 bases; J trimming: 2 bases; junction bases outside the gene matches: 11. Germline-derived CDR1 and CDR2 are SGHTA and FQGNSA. The CDR3 is CASSLAHTGGRFQETQYF. Here the CDR3 DNA reads TGTGCCAGCAGCTTAGCGCATACAGGGGGTCGTTTTCAAGAGACCCAGTACTTC.

The chain links TRBV6-5 to TRBJ1-6; D is undetermined. The CDR3 is 15 amino acids. The V end was cut by 0 bases, the J end by 10 bases, with 13 bases between. The germline V gene has CDR1 MNHEY and CDR2 SVGAGI. The CDR3, as DNA: TGTGCCAGCAGTTACTCGATTAGCGAAGGCTCACCCCTCCACTTT. Protein product: CASSYSISEGSPLHF.